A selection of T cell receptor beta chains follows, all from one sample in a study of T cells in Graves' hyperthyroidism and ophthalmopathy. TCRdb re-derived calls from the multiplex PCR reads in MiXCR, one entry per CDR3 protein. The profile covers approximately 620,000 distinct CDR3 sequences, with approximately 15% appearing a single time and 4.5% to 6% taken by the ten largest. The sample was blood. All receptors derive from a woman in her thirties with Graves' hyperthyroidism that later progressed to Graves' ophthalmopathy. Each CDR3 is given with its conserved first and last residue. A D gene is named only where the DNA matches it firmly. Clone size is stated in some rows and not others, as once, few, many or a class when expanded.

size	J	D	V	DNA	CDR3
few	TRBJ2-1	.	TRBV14	TGTGCCAGCAGCCAAAGCCGGGAAGGTCCTGAGCAGTTCTTC	CASSQSREGPEQFF
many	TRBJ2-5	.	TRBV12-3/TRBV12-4	TGTGCCAGCAGTTTAGTTGGGCCGGGGGCTACCCTATGGGTACAGACCCAGTACTTC	CASSLVGPGATLWVQTQYF
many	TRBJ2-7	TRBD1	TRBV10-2	TGCGCCAGCACCCCGGGACAGGGGGCCTACGAGCAGTACTTC	CASTPGQGAYEQYF
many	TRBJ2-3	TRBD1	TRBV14	TGTGCCAGCAGGAAGACAGGGCTCGGGGACACGCAGTATTTT	CASRKTGLGDTQYF
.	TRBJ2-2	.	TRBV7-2	TGTGCCAGCGGCTTGTCAGCGAACACCGGGGAGCTGTTTTTT	CASGLSANTGELFF
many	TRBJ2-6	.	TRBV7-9	TGTGCCAGCAGCTTAGCGGGACTGGGACAGCCCTCTGGGGCCAACGTCCTGACTTTC	CASSLAGLGQPSGANVLTF
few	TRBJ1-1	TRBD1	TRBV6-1	TGTGCCAGCCGGGACAGTGGTAATGAAGCTTTCTTT	CASRDSGNEAFF
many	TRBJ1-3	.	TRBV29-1	TGCAGCGTTGAAGGGGACGGAGCACCCTCTGGAAACACCATATATTTT	CSVEGDGAPSGNTIYF
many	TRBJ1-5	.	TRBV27	TGTGCCAGCAGTCCCTCAGGGTTAAATCAGCCCCAGCATTTT	CASSPSGLNQPQHF
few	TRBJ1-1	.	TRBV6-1	TGTGCCAGCAGTGGACAGGTAAACACTGAAGCTTTCTTT	CASSGQVNTEAFF
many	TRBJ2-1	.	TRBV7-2	TGTGCCAGCAGAAAGTTTGAGAATGAGCAGTTCTTC	CASRKFENEQFF
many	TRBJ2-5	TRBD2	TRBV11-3	TGTGCCAGCGGTGGACGGGGTAGCGGGGACCAAGAGACCCAGTACTTC	CASGGRGSGDQETQYF
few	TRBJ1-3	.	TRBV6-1	TGTGCCATCATTCAAGGGGCTAATGCAGGCTCTGGAAACACCATATATTTT	CAIIQGANAGSGNTIYF
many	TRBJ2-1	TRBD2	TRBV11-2	TGTGCCAGCAGCCCCCTAGCGGGAGGTTACGGTGAGCAGTTCTTC	CASSPLAGGYGEQFF
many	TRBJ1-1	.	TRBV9	TGTGCCAGCAGCGTGCAGGGTTTGTCTGAAGCTTTCTTT	CASSVQGLSEAFF
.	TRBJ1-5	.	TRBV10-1	TGCGCCAGCAGTGGCCAAGGGGGTACGGTGGGCAATCAGCCCCAGCATTTT	CASSGQGGTVGNQPQHF
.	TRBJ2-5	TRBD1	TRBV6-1	TGTGCCAGCACGGGACAGGGTAAAGAGACCCAGTACTTC	CASTGQGKETQYF
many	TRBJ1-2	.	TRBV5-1	TGCGCCAGCAGCTTGGCAGGGAGTTCCTATGGCTACACCTTC	CASSLAGSSYGYTF
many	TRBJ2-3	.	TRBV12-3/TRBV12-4	TGTGCCAGCCGGTCGGGGGCGGGAGCTAGCACAGATACGCAGTATTTT	CASRSGAGASTDTQYF
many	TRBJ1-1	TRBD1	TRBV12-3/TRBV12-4	TGTGCCAGCACCAGGACAGGGGGCACTGAAGCTTTCTTT	CASTRTGGTEAFF
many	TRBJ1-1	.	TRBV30	TGTGCCTGGAGGGGACACTTGAACACTGAAGCTTTCTTT	CAWRGHLNTEAFF
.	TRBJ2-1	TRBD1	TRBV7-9	TGTGCCAGCAGCGCTGTCGACAGGGGGTTAACCTACAATGAGCAGTTCTTC	CASSAVDRGLTYNEQFF
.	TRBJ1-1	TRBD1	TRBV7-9	TGTGCCAGCAGCTTAATGGGTACAGGGGCTGGCGCTTTCTTT	CASSLMGTGAGAFF
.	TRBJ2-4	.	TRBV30	TGTGCCTGGCGCAGGGGATCCCCAAACATTCAGTACTTC	CAWRRGSPNIQYF
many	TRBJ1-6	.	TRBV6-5	TGTGCCAGCAGTTACACGGGGAGGGCAGCGGGAAATTCACCCCTCCACTTT	CASSYTGRAAGNSPLHF
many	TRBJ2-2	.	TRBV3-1	TGTGCCAGCAAGGCAAATACCGGGGAGCTGTTTTTT	CASKANTGELFF
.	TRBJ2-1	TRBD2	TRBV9	TGTGCCAGCAGCGTAGGTTTAGCGGGAGGCCCGGAGGGGGAGCAGTTCTTC	CASSVGLAGGPEGEQFF
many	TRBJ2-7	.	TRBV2	TGTGCCAGCGCGGGGTTCAACGAGCAGTACTTC	CASAGFNEQYF
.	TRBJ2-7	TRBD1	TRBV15	TGTGCCACCAGCAGAGAGGGACAGGGAGCACGGGAGCAGTACTTC	CATSREGQGAREQYF
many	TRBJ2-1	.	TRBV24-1	TGTGCCACCAAATCGGGACTTTCCAATGAGCAGTTCTTC	CATKSGLSNEQFF
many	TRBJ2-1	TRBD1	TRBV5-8	TGTGCCAGCAGCGAGGGACAGAACCCTTCCTACAATGAGCAGTTCTTC	CASSEGQNPSYNEQFF
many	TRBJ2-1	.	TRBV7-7	TGTGCTAGCAGCTTAGGCAGAAATTCCAATGAGCAGTTCTTC	CASSLGRNSNEQFF
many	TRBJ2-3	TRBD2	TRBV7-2	TGTGCCAGCAACTCACTAGCGGGAGAGGCGGATACGCAGTATTTT	CASNSLAGEADTQYF
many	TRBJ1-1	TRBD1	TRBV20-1	TGCAGTGCTAGGGGGGGACAGGGGGGCACTGAAGCTTTCTTT	CSARGGQGGTEAFF
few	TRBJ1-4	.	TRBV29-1	TGCAGCGTTGACAGGGGAACGGATGAAAAACTGTTTTTT	CSVDRGTDEKLFF